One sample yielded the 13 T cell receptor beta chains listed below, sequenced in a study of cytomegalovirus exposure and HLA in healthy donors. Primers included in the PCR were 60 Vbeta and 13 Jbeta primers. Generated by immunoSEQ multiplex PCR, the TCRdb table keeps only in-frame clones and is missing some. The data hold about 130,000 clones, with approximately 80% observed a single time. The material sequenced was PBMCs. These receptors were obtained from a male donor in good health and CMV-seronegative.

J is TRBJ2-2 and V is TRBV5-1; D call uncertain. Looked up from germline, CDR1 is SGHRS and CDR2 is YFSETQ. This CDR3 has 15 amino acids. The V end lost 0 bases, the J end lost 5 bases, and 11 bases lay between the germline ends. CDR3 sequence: CASSLDGDRTGELFF. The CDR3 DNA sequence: TGCGCCAGCAGCTTGGATGGAGACCGGACCGGGGAGCTGTTTTTT.

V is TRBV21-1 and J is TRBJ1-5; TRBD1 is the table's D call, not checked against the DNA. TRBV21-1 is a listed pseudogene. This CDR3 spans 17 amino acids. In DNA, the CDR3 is TGTGCCAGCAGCAACCATGGTCGAGACAATAGCAATCAGCCCCAGCATTTT. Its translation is CASSNHGRDNSNQPQHF.

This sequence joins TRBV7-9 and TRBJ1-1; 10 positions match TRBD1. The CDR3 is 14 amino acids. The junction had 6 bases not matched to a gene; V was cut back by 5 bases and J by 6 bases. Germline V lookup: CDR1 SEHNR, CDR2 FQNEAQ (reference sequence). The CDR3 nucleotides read TGTGCCAGCAGCCCCGGGGACAGGGGCCCTGAAGCTTTCTTT. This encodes CASSPGDRGPEAFF.

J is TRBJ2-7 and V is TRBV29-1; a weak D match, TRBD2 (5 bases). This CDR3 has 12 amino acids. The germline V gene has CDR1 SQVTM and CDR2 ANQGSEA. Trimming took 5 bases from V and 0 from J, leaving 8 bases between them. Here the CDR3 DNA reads TGCAGCGTTTCTGGGAGCTCCTACGAGCAGTACTTC. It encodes CSVSGSSYEQYF.

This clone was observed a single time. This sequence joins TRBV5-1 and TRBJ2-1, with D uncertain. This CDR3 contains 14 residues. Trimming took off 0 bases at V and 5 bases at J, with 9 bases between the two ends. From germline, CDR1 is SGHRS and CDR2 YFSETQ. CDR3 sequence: CASSLEQTNNEQFF. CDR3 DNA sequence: TGCGCCAGCAGCTTGGAACAGACCAACAATGAGCAGTTCTTC.

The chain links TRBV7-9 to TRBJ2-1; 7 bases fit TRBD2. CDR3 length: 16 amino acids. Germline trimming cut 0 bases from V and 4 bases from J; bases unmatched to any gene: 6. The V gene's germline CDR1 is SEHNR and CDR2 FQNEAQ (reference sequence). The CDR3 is CASSLASSGVYNEQFF. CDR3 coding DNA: TGTGCCAGCAGCTTAGCGTCTAGCGGAGTTTACAATGAGCAGTTCTTC.

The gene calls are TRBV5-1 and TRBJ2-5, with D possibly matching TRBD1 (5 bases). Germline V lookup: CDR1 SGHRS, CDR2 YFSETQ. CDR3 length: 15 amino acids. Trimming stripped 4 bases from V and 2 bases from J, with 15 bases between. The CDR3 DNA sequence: TGCGCCAGCAGCCTTAATTCAGGGATACAAGAGACCCAGTACTTC. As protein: CASSLNSGIQETQYF.

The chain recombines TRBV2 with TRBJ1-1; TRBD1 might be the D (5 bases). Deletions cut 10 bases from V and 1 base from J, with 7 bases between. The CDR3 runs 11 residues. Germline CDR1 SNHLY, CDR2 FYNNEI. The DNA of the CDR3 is TGTGCCAACGGGGGGAACACTGAAGCTTTCTTT. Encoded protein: CANGGNTEAFF. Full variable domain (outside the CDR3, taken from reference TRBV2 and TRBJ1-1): EPEVTQTPSHQVTQMGQEVILRCVPISNHLYFYWYRQILGQKVEFLVSFYNNEISEKSEIFDDQFSVERPDGSNFTLKIRSTKLEDSAMYFCANGGNTEAFFGQGTRLTVV.

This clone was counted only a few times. The CDR3 DNA sequence: TGCGCCAGCAGCTTCGGACAGGGGGTTGATACGCAGTATTTT. Translated: CASSFGQGVDTQYF. This chain uses TRBV5-1 with TRBJ2-3; 10 bases map to TRBD1. This CDR3 comprises 14 residues. Germline V gene lookup returns CDR1 SGHRS and CDR2 YFSETQ. V dropped 2 bases and J dropped 6; count of bases not matched to a gene: 3.

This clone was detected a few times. CDR3: CASSLLGRTGSHEQYF. CDR3 in DNA: TGTGCCAGCAGCTTACTAGGGAGGACAGGGTCCCACGAGCAGTACTTC. The chain has TRBV7-9 and TRBJ2-7, with 8 bases lining up with TRBD1. J lost 5 bases, V lost 2 bases, and 11 bases had no gene match. The length of the CDR3 is 16 residues. The germline V gene encodes CDR1 SEHNR and CDR2 FQNEAQ (reference sequence).

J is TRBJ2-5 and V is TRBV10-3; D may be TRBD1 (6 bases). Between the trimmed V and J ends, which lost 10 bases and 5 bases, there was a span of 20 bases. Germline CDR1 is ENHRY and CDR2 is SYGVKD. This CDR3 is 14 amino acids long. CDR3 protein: CASSGTGQGETQYF. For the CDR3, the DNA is TGTGCCAGCTCCGGGACGGGCCAGGGGGAGACCCAGTACTTC.

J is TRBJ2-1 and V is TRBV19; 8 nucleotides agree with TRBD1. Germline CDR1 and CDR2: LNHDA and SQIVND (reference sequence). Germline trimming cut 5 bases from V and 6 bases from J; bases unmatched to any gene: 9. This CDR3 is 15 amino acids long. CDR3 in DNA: TGTGCCAGTAGTTCCGTGGGACAGGTCGCCAATGAGCAGTTCTTC. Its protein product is CASSSVGQVANEQFF.

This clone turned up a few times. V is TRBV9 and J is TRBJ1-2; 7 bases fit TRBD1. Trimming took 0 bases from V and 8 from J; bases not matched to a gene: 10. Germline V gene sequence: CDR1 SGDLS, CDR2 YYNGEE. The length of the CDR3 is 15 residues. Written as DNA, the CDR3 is TGTGCCAGCAGCGTAGATGCAGGGGGTAGGTCCGGCTACACCTTC. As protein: CASSVDAGGRSGYTF. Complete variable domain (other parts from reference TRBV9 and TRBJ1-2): DSGVTQTPKHLITATGQRVTLRCSPRSGDLSVYWYQQSLDQGLQFLIQYYNGEERAKGNILERFSAQQFPDLHSELNLSSLELGDSALYFCASSVDAGGRSGYTFGSGTRLTVV.